This is a list of T cell receptor beta chains from one sample in a study of cytomegalovirus exposure and HLA in healthy donors. Data came from immunoSEQ multiplex PCR; TCRdb stores just in-frame clones and leaves some out. Here the sample spans around 150,000 clones, approximately 67% being singletons. Sequencing was carried out using PBMCs. Receptor source: a woman aged 60-75 years in good health and CMV-seronegative. The CDR3 runs from the conserved cysteine through the conserved F or W. D genes are given only for firm matches. Part of the rows lack a size; the others show once, few, many or a class for expanded clones.

abundance	d_gene	j_gene	v_gene	CDR3aa	CDR3nt
.	.	TRBJ2-1	TRBV28	CASRTPGVSSYNEQFF	TGTGCCAGCAGAACCCCAGGGGTGAGCTCCTACAATGAGCAGTTCTTC
.	.	TRBJ2-7	TRBV7-2	CASSPGRAEQYF	TGTGCCAGCAGCCCCGGCAGGGCCGAGCAGTACTTC
.	TRBD1	TRBJ1-1	TRBV5-1	CASSLGAGGNTEAFF	TGCGCCAGCAGCTTGGGGGCAGGGGGGAACACTGAAGCTTTCTTT
.	.	TRBJ2-7	TRBV6-5	CASSSLGVGHEQYF	TGTGCCAGCAGTTCCCTCGGGGTAGGCCACGAGCAGTACTTC
.	.	TRBJ2-7	TRBV7-3	CASSPATGPYEQYF	TGTGCCAGCAGCCCCGCGACAGGCCCGTACGAGCAGTACTTC
once	TRBD1	TRBJ2-5	TRBV18	CASSLSVPGTGGSETQYF	TGTGCCAGCTCACTCTCCGTTCCCGGGACAGGGGGATCAGAGACCCAGTACTTC
few	.	TRBJ1-1	TRBV7-2	CASSLARRATEAFF	TGTGCCAGCAGCTTAGCGCGCAGGGCCACTGAAGCTTTCTTT
few	.	TRBJ2-4	TRBV7-8	CASSLQAGTVLAKNIQYF	TGTGCCAGCAGCTTACAGGCGGGGACAGTCTTAGCCAAAAACATTCAGTACTTC
.	.	TRBJ1-1	TRBV6-5	CASRTVNTEAFF	TGTGCCAGTCGGACAGTTAACACTGAAGCTTTCTTT
.	TRBD1	TRBJ1-2	TRBV6-5	CASSQGGQNYGYTF	TGTGCCAGCAGTCAGGGGGGACAGAACTATGGCTACACCTTC
.	TRBD1	TRBJ1-5	TRBV2	CASLRGPADNQPQHF	TGTGCCAGCCTCAGGGGGCCGGCAGACAATCAGCCCCAGCATTTT
once	.	TRBJ1-1	TRBV29-1	CSVTDSRGRMNTEAFF	TGCAGCGTGACCGATTCCCGGGGAAGAATGAACACTGAAGCTTTCTTT
.	.	TRBJ1-5	TRBV5-8	CATTGGNNQPQHF	TGTGCCACCACGGGGGGGAACAATCAGCCCCAGCATTTT
.	.	TRBJ2-7	TRBV19	CASSGYGGDYEQYF	TGTGCCAGTAGTGGGTACGGAGGGGACTACGAGCAGTACTTC
.	.	TRBJ1-4	TRBV9	CASSPQGRATNEKLFF	TGTGCCAGCAGCCCCCAGGGGCGGGCAACTAATGAAAAACTGTTTTTT
.	.	TRBJ2-5	TRBV11-2	CASSLPDQETQYF	TGTGCCAGCAGCTTACCGGACCAAGAGACCCAGTACTTC
.	.	TRBJ1-1	TRBV4-3	CASSQDVREGVKGDTEAFF	TGCGCCAGCAGCCAAGATGTGAGAGAGGGAGTGAAGGGGGACACTGAAGCTTTCTTT